The 24 T cell receptor beta chains below were found in one sample sequenced in a study of tumor and adjacent non-tumor tissue in lung cancer. The template was RNA from unsorted bulk tissue. More than 3 cm separated this lung sample from the edge of the tumor. The library came from three nested PCR rounds adapted from ARM-PCR protocols. TCRdb re-derived calls from the multiplex PCR reads in MiXCR, one entry per CDR3 protein. The data contain 90,000 to 100,000 distinct CDR3 sequences, around three quarters of them seen just once; the ten biggest clones take up around 30%. What was sequenced was distant non-tumor lung tissue. The source is a man aged 55-75 years with small cell lung cancer.

The chain joins TRBV5-1 to TRBJ1-1; D not resolved. Germline lookup yields CDR1 SGHRS and CDR2 YFSETQ. This CDR3 spans 13 amino acids. V was shortened by 1 base and J by 5 bases, with 9 bases between the two germline ends. CDR3 sequence: CASSLLEDTEAFF. CDR3 nucleotides: TGCGCCAGCAGCTTGTTAGAGGATACTGAAGCTTTCTTT.

With respect to this clonotype: An end of the junction does not agree with germline; a read error may underlie this. The chain couples TRBV5-5 to TRBJ2-7; 9 nucleotides align to TRBD1. Per the germline V gene, CDR1 is SGHKS and CDR2 is YYEKEE (reference sequence). CDR3 size: 16 residues. The CDR3 bases are TGTACCAGCAGCTTGATCGGGACAGGGAACACATACGAGCAGTACTTC. Translation gives CTSSLIGTGNTYEQYF.

This sequence joins TRBV12-3 or TRBV12-4 and TRBJ2-5, with TRBD2 as a possible D gene (5 bases). Trimming removed 5 bases from V and 2 bases from J, with 15 bases in between. The CDR3 is 15 amino acids. For the CDR3, the DNA is TGTGCCAGCAGTCCATATAGCGTAGGACAAGAGACCCAGTACTTC. It codes for CASSPYSVGQETQYF.

Notes on this clonotype: A much more abundant neighbour one base away suggests this may be a read error. V gene TRBV28 combines with J gene TRBJ2-4, with a possible D match to TRBD2 (5 bases). The germline V and J ends were trimmed by 8 bases and 0 bases, with 14 bases remaining between them. The germline CDR1 and CDR2 sequences are MDHEN and SYDVKM. CDR3 length: 15 residues. The CDR3 region has the DNA TGTGCCAGCCGAGAGCGGATACTAGCCAAAAACATTCAGTACTTC. It is translated as CASRERILAKNIQYF.

The chain employs TRBV12-3 or TRBV12-4 and TRBJ2-3; 8 bases are shared with TRBD2. The CDR3 totals 16 residues. The CDR3 loop is CISSFLSSGITDTQYF. The CDR3 bases are TGTATCAGCAGTTTCCTGAGTAGCGGGATCACAGATACGCAGTATTTT.

The rearrangement uses TRBV28 and TRBJ2-5, with D possibly being TRBD1 or TRBD2 (5 bases each). The CDR3 totals 15 residues. Germline CDR1 reads MDHEN; CDR2 reads SYDVKM. V gave up 6 bases and J gave up 1 base, with 15 bases separating them. The CDR3 sequence: CASSLGRQGQETQYF. In DNA form, the CDR3 reads TGTGCCAGCAGCCTGGGACGGCAAGGCCAAGAGACCCAGTACTTC.

This clonotype was recorded many times. The rearrangement links TRBV5-4 to TRBJ2-7; 10 bases agree with TRBD2. Germline lookup yields CDR1 SGHNT and CDR2 YYREEE (reference sequence). The CDR3 loop spans 16 amino acids. The V gene end was trimmed by 1 base and the J gene end by 0 bases; junction bases not matched to a gene: 4. The CDR3 is CASSLTSGDSSYEQYF. In nucleotides, the CDR3 is TGTGCCAGCAGCTTGACTAGCGGGGATAGCTCCTACGAGCAGTACTTC.

Concerning this clonotype itself: The junction and the germline gene differ at one end; a read error may be behind it. CDR3 DNA sequence: TGCGCCAGCAGCCGTCACGGAAGAAACATTCAATACTTC. Amino acids: CASSRHGRNIQYF. The chain employs TRBV10-2 and TRBJ2-4; D is unclear. CDR1 is WSHSY, CDR2 SAAADI, per germline. This CDR3 region has 13 residues.

This clonotype appeared a single time. Because the CDR3's place on the DNA is in doubt, the DNA is left out and the CDR3 is given as listed by TCRdb. J is TRBJ2-7 and V is TRBV29-1; the table gives TRBD2 as D, unverified against the DNA. The CDR3 is made up of 13 amino acids, end residues included. Germline-derived CDR1 and CDR2 are SQVTM and ANQGSEA. CDR3 protein: CNVARGISYEQYF.

This clonotype was observed many times. This chain's CDR3 is CSAPDRRIQETQYF. CDR3 nucleotide sequence: TGCAGTGCGCCGGACAGGCGGATTCAAGAGACCCAGTACTTC. The rearrangement links TRBV20-1 to TRBJ2-5; 7 bases fit TRBD1. This CDR3 is built from 14 residues. Germline CDR1 DFQATT, CDR2 SNEGSKA (reference sequence). V dropped 6 bases and J dropped 2; count of bases not matched to a gene: 9.

Worth noting for this clonotype: Compared with germline, one end of the junction differs, possibly owing to a read error. This chain uses TRBV7-9 with TRBJ2-7, with D unclear. The CDR3 runs to 13 residues. Germline lookup yields CDR1 SEHNR and CDR2 FQNEAQ (reference sequence). DNA for the CDR3: TGTACCAGCAGCCAGCGAGAGTACTACGAGCAGTACTTC. Encoded protein: CTSSQREYYEQYF.

Note on this clonotype: A clone one base away is much larger, so this may be a read error. The V call is TRBV28, the J call TRBJ1-1; unclear D gene. Trimming left V 7 bases short and J 5 bases short, with 17 bases between. Germline assignment: CDR1 MDHEN and CDR2 SYDVKM. CDR3 length: 14 residues. The CDR3 loop reads CASKDSGGGTEAFF. In nucleotides, the CDR3 is TGTGCCAGCAAAGACTCAGGAGGAGGAACTGAAGCTTTCTTT.

This clonotype was seen only once. Sequence at one end of the junction differs from germline and may be a read error. The rearrangement uses TRBV5-6 and TRBJ2-5; a weak D match, TRBD2 (5 bases). Germline assignment: CDR1 SGHDT and CDR2 YYEEEE. The CDR3 has 13 residues. The DNA of the CDR3 is TGTGCCAGCAGTTCTATCGGTTGGGAGACCCAATACTTC. It yields the protein CASSSIGWETQYF.

In the case of this clonotype: A much larger clonotype is one base distant, so this may be a read error. CDR3 in amino acids: CAITRDSVTYEQYF. CDR3 nucleotides: TGTGCCATCACCCGGGACAGCGTAACCTACGAGCAGTACTTC. This rearrangement joins TRBV28 to TRBJ2-7; 7 positions agree with TRBD1. Germline CDR1 reads MDHEN; CDR2 reads SYDVKM. This CDR3 is built from 14 residues. With 10 bases clipped from V and 2 bases from J, the junction kept 11 bases outside the gene matches. Filled out from reference TRBV28 and TRBJ2-7, the complete variable domain reads DVKVTQSSRYLVKRTGEKVFLECVQDMDHENMFWYRQDPGLGLRLIYFSYDVKMKEKGDIPEGYSVSREKKERFSLILESASTNQTSMYLCAITRDSVTYEQYFGPGTRLTVT.

About this clonotype: No conserved phenylalanine or tryptophan ends this CDR3, so it is likely a read error. Because the CDR3's place on the DNA is in doubt, the DNA is left out and the CDR3 is given as listed by TCRdb. The chain is built from TRBV6-5 and TRBJ2-6. Inclusive of both ends, the CDR3 amounts to 14 amino acids. Germline lookup yields CDR1 MNHEY and CDR2 SVGAGI. The CDR3 loop is CASSYSKGANVPTI.

Comment on this clonotype: A much larger clone sits a single nucleotide away, making a read error possible. The genes are TRBV28 and TRBJ2-7; maybe TRBD2 (6 bases). V lost 4 bases and J lost 4, with 17 bases in between. The germline V gene encodes CDR1 MDHEN and CDR2 SYDVKM. The CDR3 spans 15 residues. The CDR3 DNA reads as TGTGCCAGCAGTTCAGCCGTGGGAGGTATATACGAGCAGTACTTC. As protein: CASSSAVGGIYEQYF. The whole variable domain, filled in from reference TRBV28 and TRBJ2-7, reads DVKVTQSSRYLVKRTGEKVFLECVQDMDHENMFWYRQDPGLGLRLIYFSYDVKMKEKGDIPEGYSVSREKKERFSLILESASTNQTSMYLCASSSAVGGIYEQYFGPGTRLTVT.

This clonotype was counted once. At one end, the junction sequence differs from germline, possibly due to a read error. The CDR3 bases are TGTGCCAGCAGTTACCGACAGGGGAGGGAGGGTGAAAAACTATTTTTT. It translates to CASSYRQGREGEKLFF. This chain joins TRBV12-3 or TRBV12-4 and TRBJ1-4, with TRBD1 identical over 8 bases. The CDR3 spans 16 residues.

As for this clonotype: No conserved phenylalanine or tryptophan ends this CDR3, so it is likely a read error. The DNA is omitted, as the CDR3 cannot be located on it reliably, and the CDR3 follows TCRdb's listing. V is TRBV6-5 and J is TRBJ2-7; the table names TRBD1, a call not compared with the DNA. Including both end residues, the CDR3 is 22 amino acids long. Germline CDR1 reads MNHEY; CDR2 reads SVGAGI. The CDR3 reads CTSSYPRTPPSQRDISSYEQYI.

Note on this clonotype: The CDR3 end shows no conserved phenylalanine or tryptophan, and so a read error is likely. The gene calls are TRBV29-1 and TRBJ2-2; D is undetermined. The CDR3 is 13 residues long. Trimming took 7 bases from V and 0 from J, leaving 9 bases between them. CDR1 is SQVTM, CDR2 ANQGSEA, per germline. Here the CDR3 reads CSDRSANTGELFS. In nucleotides, the CDR3 is TGCAGCGATAGGTCAGCGAACACCGGGGAGCTGTTTTCT.

This chain joins TRBV6-2 or TRBV6-3 and TRBJ2-7, with D hard to call. Between the trimmed V and J ends, which lost 0 bases and 10 bases, there was a span of 13 bases. The germline CDR1 and CDR2 sequences are MNHEY and SVGEGT. The CDR3 loop spans 13 amino acids. The CDR3 bases are TGTGCCAGCAGTTACTCCAAGGAAGGCGAACAGTACGTC. Translating gives CASSYSKEGEQYV.

Comment on this clonotype: A much larger clone differs by one base, so this may be a read error. The chain recombines TRBV5-1 with TRBJ2-5; 7 nucleotides match TRBD2. V lost 5 bases to trimming and J lost 5 bases; unmatched junction nucleotides: 6. Germline lookup yields CDR1 SGHRS and CDR2 YFSETQ. The CDR3 length is 13 residues. Written as DNA, the CDR3 is TGCGCCAGCAGTTCCATGGGAGGGGAGACCCAGTACTTC. It codes for CASSSMGGETQYF.

Comments on this clonotype: Just one base apart from a much larger clone, this may be a read error. This chain connects TRBV28 to TRBJ2-7; TRBD2 agrees at 14 bases. Germline V CDR1 and CDR2: MDHEN, SYDVKM. Trimming took 7 bases from V and 3 from J; bases not matched to a gene: 11. This CDR3 spans 17 amino acids. The CDR3 spells CASIGVGLAGGIYEQYF. As DNA, the CDR3 is TGTGCCAGCATTGGGGTTGGACTAGCGGGGGGAATCTACGAGCAGTACTTC.

On this clonotype: This clone may be a read error of a much larger clone one base away. The gene calls are TRBV7-3 and TRBJ2-3; D remains ambiguous. The CDR3 consists of 15 residues. Looked up from germline, CDR1 is SGHTA and CDR2 is FQGTGA. Trimming took 6 bases from V and 1 from J, leaving 14 bases between them. The CDR3 region is CASRLSGHRTDTQYF. Here the CDR3 DNA reads TGTGCCAGCAGATTGTCGGGCCATCGCACAGATACGCAGTATTTT.

This sequence joins TRBV5-6 and TRBJ2-2; 11 bases fit TRBD2. CDR3 length: 17 amino acids. J was trimmed by 2 bases and V by 8 bases; bases with no gene match: 11. Germline loops: CDR1 SGHDT, CDR2 YYEEEE. The CDR3 region has the DNA TGTGCCAGGAGCAATCCTCTAGCGGGAGGCAACACCGGGGAGCTGTTTTTT. It translates to CARSNPLAGGNTGELFF.